These 30 T cell receptor beta chains share one sample of origin, sequenced in a study of OX40 agonist ivuxolimab in advanced cancers. Clones were read by immunoSEQ multiplex PCR, and TCRdb kept only the in-frame ones, dropping some. This table holds about 96,000 clones, 84% found once. Specimen: CD4+ or CD8+ T cells sorted from blood, collected in a trial of the OX40 agonist ivuxolimab. These TCRs come from an adult with an advanced solid tumor such as melanoma, head and neck, liver or kidney cancer.

The chain links TRBV19 to TRBJ2-7, with D possibly TRBD2 on 5 matching bases. The CDR3 covers 13 residues. Trimming stripped 10 bases from V and 3 bases from J, with 16 bases between. Looked up from germline, CDR1 is LNHDA and CDR2 is SQIVND (reference sequence). The CDR3 loop is CATNSGSGYEQYF. The CDR3 DNA is TGTGCCACGAATTCGGGATCCGGCTACGAGCAGTACTTC.

The V call is TRBV10-2, the J call TRBJ2-1; 13 positions match TRBD2. V gave up 7 bases and J gave up 4 bases; unmatched junction bases: 7. CDR3 length equals 16 residues. Germline-derived CDR1 and CDR2 are WSHSY and SAAADI. The CDR3 sequence is CASTGLAGEWYNEQFF. CDR3 bases: TGCGCCAGCACCGGACTAGCGGGAGAATGGTACAATGAGCAGTTCTTC.

The chain recombines TRBV15 with TRBJ1-2; no clear D gene. Trimming left V 0 bases short and J 7 bases short, with 9 bases between. Germline CDR1 is LNHNV and CDR2 is YYDKDF (reference sequence). This CDR3 contains 13 residues. The CDR3 loop is CATSRDRGLGYTF. The DNA of the CDR3 is TGTGCCACCAGCAGAGATCGCGGGCTTGGCTACACCTTC.

This clone was observed a single time. The chain uses TRBV19 and TRBJ2-7; D unclear. This CDR3 contains 13 residues. The V end lost 9 bases, the J end lost 3 bases, and 15 bases lay between the germline ends. The germline gives CDR1 LNHDA, CDR2 SQIVND (reference sequence). The CDR3 nucleotides are TGTGCCAGCTCGGACGGAAAACTCTACGAGCAGTACTTC. This sequence encodes CASSDGKLYEQYF.

This rearrangement joins TRBV10-1 to TRBJ1-4, with D perhaps TRBD1 (6 bases). Germline loops: CDR1 WNHNN, CDR2 SYGVQD (reference sequence). The CDR3 extends over 16 amino acids. V lost 6 bases and J lost 7, with 21 bases in between. The CDR3, as DNA: TGCGCCAGCAGCAACCATGAGGGCAGGGGTTGTGAAAAACTGTTTTTT. Residues: CASSNHEGRGCEKLFF.

CDR3 bases: TGTGCCAGCAGCAACACGGGACTAGCGACGAGCTCCTACAATGAGCAGTTCTTC. It translates to CASSNTGLATSSYNEQFF. The chain employs TRBV5-8 and TRBJ2-1, with 10 nucleotides matching TRBD2. CDR1 and CDR2 from the germline V gene are SGHTS and YDEGEE. After removal of 4 bases from V and 0 bases from J, the junction contained 10 bases not matched to a gene. There are 18 residues in the CDR3.

The CDR3 loop reads CASSKGGGGGPYEQYF. CDR3 coding DNA: TGTGCCAGCAGCAAAGGTGGGGGCGGCGGGCCCTACGAGCAGTACTTC. V is TRBV21-1 and J is TRBJ2-7; the table's D gene call, TRBD1, was not cross checked with the DNA. TRBV21-1 is marked as a pseudogene. This CDR3 is 16 amino acids long.

The rearrangement joins TRBV5-1 to TRBJ2-3; D remains unclear. Germline V gene data show CDR1 as SGHRS and CDR2 as YFSETQ. This CDR3 region has 15 residues. V lost 0 bases and J 3 bases, leaving 11 bases between the germline ends. As DNA, the CDR3 is TGCGCCAGCAGCTTGGCCGCCATACCAACAGATACGCAGTATTTT. This codes for CASSLAAIPTDTQYF.

The V and J genes are TRBV14 and TRBJ1-2; 10 bases line up with TRBD1. The CDR3 is 16 residues long. The V gene end was trimmed by 2 bases and the J gene end by 5 bases; junction bases not matched to a gene: 8. Per the germline V gene, CDR1 is SGHDN and CDR2 is FVKESK. The CDR3 DNA reads TGTGCCAGCAGCCAATTCGGGACAGGGGTACAGTATGGCTACACCTTC. It translates to CASSQFGTGVQYGYTF.

This clone was counted once. This sequence joins TRBV7-9 and TRBJ1-2, with D maybe TRBD1 (6 bases). Per the germline V gene, CDR1 is SEHNR and CDR2 is FQNEAQ (reference sequence). V lost 1 base, J lost 4 bases, and 7 bases lay in between. The CDR3 covers 13 residues. The DNA of the CDR3 is TGTGCCAGCAGCTTAGGGGGGGCCTATGGCTACACCTTC. It encodes CASSLGGAYGYTF.

The chain couples TRBV27 to TRBJ2-3; 10 nucleotides agree with TRBD2. The trim removed 3 bases at V and 2 bases at J, leaving 5 bases unmatched. The CDR3 contains 16 residues. Per the germline V gene, CDR1 is MNHEY and CDR2 is SMNVEV (reference sequence). The CDR3 bases are TGTGCCAGCAGTTTCCTAACTAGCGGGGTCACAGATACGCAGTATTTT. Protein sequence: CASSFLTSGVTDTQYF.

This chain's CDR3 is CASSSPTGVGVGAQHF. The CDR3 coding sequence is TGTGCCAGCAGCTCACCGACAGGGGTTGGAGTTGGGGCCCAGCATTTT. The chain joins TRBV7-9 to TRBJ1-5; 8 bases are shared with TRBD1. Germline V lookup: CDR1 SEHNR, CDR2 FQNEAQ (reference sequence). V lost 4 bases to trimming and J lost 11 bases; unmatched junction nucleotides: 16. The CDR3 is 16 amino acids.

The rearrangement links TRBV18 to TRBJ1-2; 7 positions match TRBD1. V was pared by 4 bases and J by 6 bases, with 11 bases of the junction left unmatched. This CDR3 is 15 amino acids long. Germline values: CDR1 KGHSH, CDR2 LQKENI. CDR3 DNA: TGTGCCAGCTCACTCGGACAGGTGGGAGGAGATGGCTACACCTTC. Protein product: CASSLGQVGGDGYTF. Based on the CDR3 plus reference TRBV18 and TRBJ1-2, the full variable domain is NAGVMQNPRHLVRRRGQEARLRCSPMKGHSHVYWYRQLPEEGLKFMVYLQKENIIDESGMPKERFSAEFPKEGPSILRIQQVVRGDSAAYFCASSLGQVGGDGYTFGSGTRLTVV.

This chain connects TRBV7-9 to TRBJ1-4; D is ambiguous. Trimming removed 5 bases from V and 3 bases from J, with 10 bases in between. The CDR3 has 14 amino acids. CDR1 and CDR2 (germline): SEHNR, FQNEAQ (reference sequence). The chain's CDR3 is CASSPVQSNEKLFF. In DNA, the CDR3 is TGTGCCAGCAGCCCGGTGCAGTCTAATGAAAAACTGTTTTTT.

V and J are TRBV4-1 and TRBJ2-1, with a tentative D call TRBD1 (6 bases). Germline V gene data show CDR1 as MGHRA and CDR2 as YSYEKL. Trimming stripped 7 bases from V and 0 bases from J, with 16 bases between. There are 16 residues in the CDR3. The CDR3 nucleotides are TGCGCCAGCAACTACGCAGGGGATTCCTCCTACAATGAGCAGTTCTTC. It codes for CASNYAGDSSYNEQFF.

Notes on this clone: The same CDR3 arises from other DNA sequences in this sample as well. CDR3: CSAGTGYNYGYTF. CDR3 nucleotide sequence: TGCAGCGCCGGGACAGGATATAACTATGGCTACACCTTC. V usage is TRBV29-1 and J usage is TRBJ1-2; the match to TRBD1 covers 8 bases. The CDR3 length is 13 residues. In germline, CDR1 is SQVTM, CDR2 ANQGSEA. The trim removed 7 bases at V and 1 base at J, leaving 5 bases unmatched.

This chain joins TRBV7-2 and TRBJ2-7; TRBD1 agrees at 8 bases. CDR3 length: 14 residues. CDR1 and CDR2 from the germline V gene are SGHTA and FQGNSA. V shed 6 bases, J shed 2 bases, and the junction held 6 bases outside the gene matches. The CDR3 DNA is TGTGCCAGCAGTTGGCGGACAGGGACCTACGAGCAGTACTTC. Translating it yields CASSWRTGTYEQYF.

This clone was seen only a few times. The chain links TRBV2 to TRBJ1-2, with D maybe TRBD1 (6 bases). The V end lost 10 bases, the J end lost 9 bases, and 21 bases lay between the germline ends. The CDR3 is made up of 13 amino acids. The germline V gene has CDR1 SNHLY and CDR2 FYNNEI. Here the CDR3 DNA reads TGTGCCACCCGGGGGAGGGCAGGGGATAGCTACACCTTC. It translates to CATRGRAGDSYTF.

The chain employs TRBV27 and TRBJ1-1; maybe TRBD1 (6 bases). The CDR3 length is 15 residues. Germline lookup yields CDR1 MNHEY and CDR2 SMNVEV (reference sequence). V dropped 5 bases and J dropped 0 bases, with 13 bases sitting between them. CDR3 sequence reads: CASSPGGIMNTEAFF. The DNA of the CDR3 is TGTGCCAGCAGTCCGGGGGGCATAATGAACACTGAAGCTTTCTTT.

This clone has only a few counts. The J gene is TRBJ2-1, the V gene TRBV7-7; TRBD1 might be the D (6 bases). The CDR3 extends over 15 amino acids. In germline, CDR1 is SSHAT, CDR2 FNYEAQ (reference sequence). V lost 5 bases to trimming and J lost 4 bases, with 15 bases between them. CDR3 sequence (DNA): TGTGCCAGCAGCATGATAGGGACACCGTACAATGAGCAGTTCTTC. Encoded protein: CASSMIGTPYNEQFF.

The J gene is TRBJ2-5, the V gene TRBV5-1; the D is unclear. The length of the CDR3 is 13 residues. V lost 0 bases, J lost 6 bases, and 9 bases lay in between. In germline, CDR1 is SGHRS, CDR2 YFSETQ. CDR3 sequence: CASSLEARQTQYF. CDR3 in DNA: TGCGCCAGCAGCTTGGAGGCTAGACAGACCCAGTACTTC.

V usage is TRBV19 and J usage is TRBJ1-1; 9 bases line up with TRBD1. Germline V gene sequence: CDR1 LNHDA, CDR2 SQIVND (reference sequence). Unmatched junction bases numbered 5, after V lost 8 bases and J lost 4 bases. This CDR3 is 13 amino acids long. CDR3 coding DNA: TGTGCCAGTGTTAGACAGGGGGGCACTGAAGCTTTCTTT. Residues: CASVRQGGTEAFF.

The CDR3 reads CASSTGGGYEQYF. The CDR3 DNA is TGTGCCAGCAGTACGGGCGGCGGCTACGAGCAGTACTTC. This chain connects TRBV6-1 to TRBJ2-7; D ambiguous. This CDR3 comprises 13 residues. Germline CDR1 MNHNS, CDR2 SASEGT. With 5 bases removed from V and 3 bases from J, the gap between germline ends came to 11 bases.

The chain uses TRBV5-1 and TRBJ2-5; D possibly corresponds to TRBD2 (6 bases). The ends were cut back, 1 base at V and 5 bases at J, with 12 bases in the middle. Germline V gene lookup returns CDR1 SGHRS and CDR2 YFSETQ. CDR3 length: 14 residues. The CDR3 region has the DNA TGCGCCAGCAGCTTGAAGGAGGGAGTGGAGACCCAGTACTTC. Amino acids: CASSLKEGVETQYF.

The chain employs TRBV7-8 and TRBJ1-1, with TRBD1 as a possible D gene (5 bases). Germline V gene sequence: CDR1 SGHVS, CDR2 FQNEAQ. CDR3 length: 12 residues. V was trimmed by 5 bases and J by 6 bases, leaving 10 bases between them. The CDR3 DNA sequence: TGTGCCAGCAGCAGAGGGGTCCCTGAAGCTTTCTTT. This translates into CASSRGVPEAFF.

This clone was found a few times. The chain carries TRBV7-9 and TRBJ1-2, with a possible D match to TRBD1 (6 bases). The CDR3 extends over 16 amino acids. V was cut by 2 bases and J by 8 bases, with 21 bases left in between. Germline V gene sequence: CDR1 SEHNR, CDR2 FQNEAQ (reference sequence). In DNA form, the CDR3 reads TGTGCCAGCAGCTTACCCTCGGACAGTGGGATGAGGGGCTACACCTTC. Its protein product is CASSLPSDSGMRGYTF.

The rearrangement uses TRBV10-3 and TRBJ1-4; no definite D call. CDR3 length: 13 residues. CDR1 is ENHRY, CDR2 SYGVKD, per germline. V lost 4 bases to trimming and J lost 6 bases, with 9 bases between them. CDR3 loop: CAISAGSDEKLFF. The CDR3 region has the DNA TGTGCCATCAGTGCCGGGAGTGATGAAAAACTGTTTTTT.

The chain is built from TRBV11-1 and TRBJ1-1; unclear D gene. The CDR3 has 14 amino acids. Trimming took off 3 bases at V and 4 bases at J, with 12 bases between the two ends. Germline V gene sequence: CDR1 SGHAT, CDR2 FQDESV (reference sequence). CDR3 bases: TGTGCCAGCAGCTTCAACGGAGGTATCACTGAAGCTTTCTTT. Residues: CASSFNGGITEAFF.

This clone was observed once. The genes are TRBV11-2 and TRBJ2-7; 9 nucleotides match TRBD1. This CDR3 is built from 14 residues. The germline V gene has CDR1 SGHAT and CDR2 FQNNGV. The V and J ends lost 3 bases and 6 bases, in that order; junction bases with no gene match: 6. The CDR3 spells CASSFGTGFSEQYF. CDR3 DNA: TGTGCCAGCAGCTTCGGGACAGGGTTCTCCGAGCAGTACTTC.

This chain uses TRBV5-6 with TRBJ2-2; no definite D call. V lost 3 bases, J lost 5 bases, and 8 bases lay in between. This CDR3 spans 13 amino acids. Germline CDR1 SGHDT, CDR2 YYEEEE. The CDR3 here is CASSSVGTGELFF. DNA of the CDR3: TGTGCCAGCAGCTCCGTGGGGACCGGGGAGCTGTTTTTT.